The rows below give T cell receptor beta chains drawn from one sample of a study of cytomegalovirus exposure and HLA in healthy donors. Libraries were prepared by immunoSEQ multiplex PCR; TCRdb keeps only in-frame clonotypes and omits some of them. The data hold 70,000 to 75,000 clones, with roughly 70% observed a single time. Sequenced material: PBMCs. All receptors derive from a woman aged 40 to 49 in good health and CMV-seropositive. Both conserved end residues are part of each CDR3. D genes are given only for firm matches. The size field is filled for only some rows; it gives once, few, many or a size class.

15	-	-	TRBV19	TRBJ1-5	TGTGCCAGTAGTATGGTGGGCGCTGGCAATCAGCCCCAGCATTTT	CASSMVGAGNQPQHF
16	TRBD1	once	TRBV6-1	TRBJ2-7	TGTGCCAGCAGTGAATTCCTACGACAGGGGGGCTACGAGCAGTACTTC	CASSEFLRQGGYEQYF
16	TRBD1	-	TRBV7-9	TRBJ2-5	TGTGCCAGCAGCTCAGACGTGACAGGGGGCTGGGAGACCCAGTACTTC	CASSSDVTGGWETQYF
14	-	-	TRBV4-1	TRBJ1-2	TGCGCCAGCAGCCGCCCGAGGGGGATCCATGGCTACACCTTC	CASSRPRGIHGYTF
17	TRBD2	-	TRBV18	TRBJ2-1	TGTGCCAGCTCACCCGACGGGACTAAACTCTCCTACAATGAGCAGTTCTTC	CASSPDGTKLSYNEQFF
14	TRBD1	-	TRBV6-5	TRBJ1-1	TGTGCCAGCAGTTACGGGACAGTGAACACTGAAGCTTTCTTT	CASSYGTVNTEAFF
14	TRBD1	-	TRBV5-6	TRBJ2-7	TGTGCCAGCAGCTTGGAGACAGGGACCCACGAGCAGTACTTC	CASSLETGTHEQYF
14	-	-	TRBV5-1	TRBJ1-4	TGCGCCAGCAGCTTACAGGGTATGGATCGAAAACTGTTTTTT	CASSLQGMDRKLFF
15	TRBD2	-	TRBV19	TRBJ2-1	TGTGCCAGTAGTATTAGGACTAGCGGGGTCACTGAGCAGTTCTTC	CASSIRTSGVTEQFF
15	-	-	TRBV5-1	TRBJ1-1	TGCGCCAGCAGCTTCCAGTGGGAGGAGGGGACTGAAGCTTTCTTT	CASSFQWEEGTEAFF
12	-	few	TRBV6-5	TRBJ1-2	TGTGCCGTAGCATCAGGGGAATATGGCTACACCTTC	CAVASGEYGYTF
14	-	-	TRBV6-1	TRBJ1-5	TGTGCCAGCACGTCAGGGTCTATAGATCAGCCCCAGCATTTT	CASTSGSIDQPQHF
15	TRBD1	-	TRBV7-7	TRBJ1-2	TGTGCTAGCAAACACGAATCCGGGACAGCCTATGGCTACACCTTC	CASKHESGTAYGYTF
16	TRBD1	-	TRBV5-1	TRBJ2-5	TGCGCCAGCAGCCAATCGGGACAGGGGGATAGAGAGACCCAGTACTTC	CASSQSGQGDRETQYF
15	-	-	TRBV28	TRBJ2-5	TGTGCCAGCAGTTTAAGGCGGGGCCAACAAGAGACCCAGTACTTC	CASSLRRGQQETQYF
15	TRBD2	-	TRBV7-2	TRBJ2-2	TGTGCCAGCAGCTCCCTGGCTAGCGGGTACGGGGAGCTGTTTTTT	CASSSLASGYGELFF
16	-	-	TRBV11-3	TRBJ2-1	TGTGCCAGCAGCTTAGATCGCGGGGTCTCCTACAATGAGCAGTTCTTC	CASSLDRGVSYNEQFF
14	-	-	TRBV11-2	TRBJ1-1	TGTGCCAGCAGCTTCGCGACCTTCGGGACTGAAGCTTTCTTT	CASSFATFGTEAFF
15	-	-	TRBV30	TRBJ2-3	TGTGCCTGGAGTCCCCAGGGTTGGGGCACAGATACGCAGTATTTT	CAWSPQGWGTDTQYF
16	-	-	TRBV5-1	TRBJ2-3	TGCGCCAGCAGCTTGGAAAACAGGGTAGTAACAGATACGCAGTATTTT	CASSLENRVVTDTQYF
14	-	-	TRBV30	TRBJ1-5	TGTGCCTGGAGTACGGGGGGGCGAAATCAGCCCCAGCATTTT	CAWSTGGRNQPQHF
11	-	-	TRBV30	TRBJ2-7	TGTGCCTGGAGCGGACAATACGAGCAGTACTTC	CAWSGQYEQYF
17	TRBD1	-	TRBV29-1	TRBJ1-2	TGCAGCGTTGAAGACTACCGGGACAGGGGGTATGGGGATGGCTACACCTTC	CSVEDYRDRGYGDGYTF
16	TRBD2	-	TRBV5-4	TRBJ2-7	TGTGCCAGCAGCCACCTACTAGCGGGGGGGCCCTACGAGCAGTACTTC	CASSHLLAGGPYEQYF
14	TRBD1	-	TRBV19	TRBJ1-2	TGTGCCAGTAGGGTACCGGGACAGGGTAGAGGCTACACCTTC	CASRVPGQGRGYTF
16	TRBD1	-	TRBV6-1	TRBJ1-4	TGTGCCAGCAGTGGCCTCCGCGGACAGGGGGATGAAAAACTGTTTTTT	CASSGLRGQGDEKLFF
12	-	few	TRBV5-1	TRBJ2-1	TGCGCCAGCAGAAGAGGGCTCAATGAGCAGTTCTTC	CASRRGLNEQFF
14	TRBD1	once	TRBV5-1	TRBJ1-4	TGCGCCAGCAGCTTAGAAGGGGGCGATGAAAAACTGTTTTTT	CASSLEGGDEKLFF
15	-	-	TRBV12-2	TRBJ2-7	TGTGCAAGTCGCGCCAGGCGCAGGGCAGCCTACGAGCAGTACTTC	CASRARRRAAYEQYF
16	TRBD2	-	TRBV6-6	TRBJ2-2	TGTGCCAGCAGTCCAATTAGCGGGGGGGATGCCGGGGAGCTGTTTTTT	CASSPISGGDAGELFF
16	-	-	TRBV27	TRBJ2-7	TGTGCCAGCAGTTTATCGAGGGGGACATTAACCTACGAGCAGTACTTC	CASSLSRGTLTYEQYF
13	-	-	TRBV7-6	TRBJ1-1	TGTGCCAGCACTCTCCAACAGAACACTGAAGCTTTCTTT	CASTLQQNTEAFF
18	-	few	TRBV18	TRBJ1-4	TGTGCCAGCTCACTCTCCTTCTTCGACATTGAGTCTAATGAAAAACTGTTTTTT	CASSLSFFDIESNEKLFF
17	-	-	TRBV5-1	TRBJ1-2	TGCGCCAGCAGCCTCCGACCCGGGACATCAGCTAACTATGGCTACACCTTC	CASSLRPGTSANYGYTF
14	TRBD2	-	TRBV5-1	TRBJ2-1	TGCGCCAGCAGCTGGGGGACTAGCGACGGTGAGCAGTTCTTC	CASSWGTSDGEQFF
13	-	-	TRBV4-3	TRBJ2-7	TGCGCCAGCAGCTATTACGTCGGGAACGAGCAGTACTTC	CASSYYVGNEQYF
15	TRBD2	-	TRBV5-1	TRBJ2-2	TGCGCCAGCAGCCCCCCCGGGACTAGCGTCGGGGAGCTGTTTTTT	CASSPPGTSVGELFF
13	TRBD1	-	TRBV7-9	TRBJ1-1	TGTTCCAGCAGCCCGGGGAGGGACAGGGGGTCTTTCTTT	CSSSPGRDRGSFF
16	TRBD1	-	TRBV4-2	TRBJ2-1	TGTGCCAGCAGCCGAGACAGGGGCGAGTCCTACAATGAGCAGTTCTTC	CASSRDRGESYNEQFF
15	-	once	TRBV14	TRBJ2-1	TGTGCCAGCAGCAGAGCTTTATCGGGGTACAATGAGCAGTTCTTC	CASSRALSGYNEQFF
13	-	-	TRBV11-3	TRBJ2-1	TGTGCCAGCAGCTTAGTCCCGGGGTCATGGCGGTTCTTC	CASSLVPGSWRFF
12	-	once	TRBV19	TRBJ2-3	TGTGCCAGTAGTGAGGAGGAAAGTACGCAGTATTTT	CASSEEESTQYF
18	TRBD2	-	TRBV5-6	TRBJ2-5	TGTGCCAGCAGCAAACGCACACTAGCGGGGGGGCGGGAAGAGACCCAGTACTTC	CASSKRTLAGGREETQYF
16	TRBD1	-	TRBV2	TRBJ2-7	TGTGCCAGCAGTGTTTTGAGGACAGGGACCCCCTACGAGCAGTACTTC	CASSVLRTGTPYEQYF
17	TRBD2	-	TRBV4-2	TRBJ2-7	TGTGCCAGCAGCCAAGAGAAACTTTTGACTAGCGGGTGGGAGCAGTACTTC	CASSQEKLLTSGWEQYF
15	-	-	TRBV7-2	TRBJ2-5	TGTGCCAGCAGCTACCCTAGGGGGAGAGAAGAGACCCAGTACTTC	CASSYPRGREETQYF
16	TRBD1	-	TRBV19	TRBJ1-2	TGTGCCAGTAGTATGAACGGACAGGGTACGGGGTATGGCTACACCTTC	CASSMNGQGTGYGYTF
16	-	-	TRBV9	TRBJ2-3	TGTGCCAGCAGCGTAAGAGGAAGTGCCAACACAGATACGCAGTATTTT	CASSVRGSANTDTQYF
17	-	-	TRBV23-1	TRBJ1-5	TGCGCCAGCAGTCAACGGGCCCCTCAGGGTAACAATCAGCCCCAGCATTTT	CASSQRAPQGNNQPQHF
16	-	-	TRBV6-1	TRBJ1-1	TGTGCCAGCAGTGAACATCCGGGAGACATGAACACTGAAGCTTTCTTT	CASSEHPGDMNTEAFF
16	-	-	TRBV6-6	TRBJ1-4	TGTGCCAGCAGTTACGTGGGGGGGGCCACTAATGAAAAACTGTTTTTT	CASSYVGGATNEKLFF
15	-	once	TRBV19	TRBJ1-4	TGTGCCAGTAAGTTGGTGGCTCTTCGAAATGAAAAACTGTTTTTT	CASKLVALRNEKLFF
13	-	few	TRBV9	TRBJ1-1	TGTGCCAGCAGCGTAACAGGGTACACTGAAGCTTTCTTT	CASSVTGYTEAFF
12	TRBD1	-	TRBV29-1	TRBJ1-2	TGCAGCGTCGGGACAGGGACGAATGGCTACACCTTC	CSVGTGTNGYTF
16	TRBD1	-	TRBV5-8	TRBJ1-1	TGTGCCAGCAGCTCCGGACAGGCATTAACAGACACTGAAGCTTTCTTT	CASSSGQALTDTEAFF